This TCR beta chain was recovered during a study of cytomegalovirus exposure and HLA in healthy donors. This CDR3 comprises 15 residues. Per germline, CDR1 LNHDA and CDR2 SQIVND (reference sequence). The V gene lost 1 base and the J gene lost 4 bases, with 11 bases spanning the gap. Primers included in the PCR were 60 Vbeta and 13 Jbeta primers. The data were produced by immunoSEQ multiplex PCR, yet TCRdb's version contains in-frame clones alone and is incomplete. The top ten clones hold approximately 2.7% of a sample with fewer than 150,000 clones, 82% of them seen once. This receptor was obtained from a woman aged 18 to 35 in good health and CMV-seronegative. Sequenced input: PBMCs. The rearrangement joins TRBV19 to TRBJ1-3; tentative D call: TRBD1 (5 bases). The CDR3 bases are TGTGCCAGTAGTATAGTCCCCAACAGGGGAAACACCATATATTTT. Protein sequence: CASSIVPNRGNTIYF.